Below are 10 T cell receptor beta chains sequenced from a single sample in a study of cytomegalovirus exposure and HLA in healthy donors. PCR was performed using 60 Vbeta and 13 Jbeta primers. The protocol was immunoSEQ multiplex PCR, while the TCRdb copy is restricted to in-frame clones and leaves out a portion. Of 160,000 or so clones detected, roughly 82% appear once; the ten largest clones hold around a tenth. Sequencing input: PBMCs. The receptors come from a man aged 50-60 years in good health and CMV-seropositive.

V is TRBV7-3 and J is TRBJ2-1, with 7 bases that match TRBD2. This CDR3 spans 15 amino acids. CDR1 is SGHTA, CDR2 FQGTGA, per germline. Trimming took 2 bases from V and 4 from J; bases not matched to a gene: 5. DNA of the CDR3: TGTGCCAGCAGCTTAGGGGTAGCGGGTTACAATGAGCAGTTCTTC. Translating it yields CASSLGVAGYNEQFF.

Note on this clone: The junction departs from germline at one end; a sequencing error may be responsible. The J gene is TRBJ2-3, the V gene TRBV7-9; D perhaps matches TRBD2 (7 bases). Germline CDR1 and CDR2: SEHNR and FQNEAQ (reference sequence). This CDR3 is built from 16 residues. The CDR3 sequence: CSSSTKGGLSTDTQYF. CDR3 sequence (DNA): TGTTCCAGCAGTACTAAGGGGGGGCTTTCGACAGATACGCAGTATTTT. The full variable domain, completed using reference TRBV7-9 and TRBJ2-3, is DTGVSQNPRHKITKRGQNVTFRCDPISEHNRLYWYRQTLGQGPEFLTYFQNEAQLEKSRLLSDRFSAERPKGSFSTLEIQRTEQGDSAMYLCSSSTKGGLSTDTQYFGPGTRLTVL.

Only a few counts were recorded for this clone. The rearrangement uses TRBV5-1 and TRBJ1-1, with D hard to call. Trimming stripped 4 bases from V and 8 bases from J, with 21 bases between. The germline V gene encodes CDR1 SGHRS and CDR2 YFSETQ. CDR3 length equals 15 residues. The CDR3 loop is CASSPSVAAREEAFF. The CDR3 coding sequence is TGCGCCAGCAGCCCCTCCGTGGCGGCCAGAGAAGAAGCTTTCTTT. Combining the CDR3 with reference TRBV5-1 and TRBJ1-1 gives the whole variable domain KAGVTQTPRYLIKTRGQQVTLSCSPISGHRSVSWYQQTPGQGLQFLFEYFSETQRNKGNFPGRFSGRQFSNSRSEMNVSTLELGDSALYLCASSPSVAAREEAFFGQGTRLTVV.

This clone was found a few times. The chain carries TRBV7-8 and TRBJ1-3; a weak D match, TRBD1 (6 bases). The CDR3 has 14 residues. The germline CDR1 and CDR2 sequences are SGHVS and FQNEAQ. V lost 4 bases, J lost 4 bases, and 11 bases lay in between. CDR3 sequence: CASSWGPHGNTIYF. CDR3 DNA: TGTGCCAGCAGCTGGGGGCCTCACGGAAACACCATATATTTT. The variable domain in full, completed from reference TRBV7-8 and TRBJ1-3, reads GAGVSQSPRYKVAKRGQDVALRCDPISGHVSLFWYQQALGQGPEFLTYFQNEAQLDKSGLPSDRFFAERPEGSVSTLKIQRTQQEDSAVYLCASSWGPHGNTIYFGEGSWLTVV.

CDR3 nucleotide sequence: TGTGCCACCAGCAGATTAGCGGGAGGGATTAATGAGCAGTTCTTC. This translates into CATSRLAGGINEQFF. This chain joins TRBV15 and TRBJ2-1, with 11 bases identical to TRBD2. V trimming: 2 bases; J trimming: 7 bases; junction bases outside the gene matches: 4. The germline V gene has CDR1 LNHNV and CDR2 YYDKDF (reference sequence). The CDR3 covers 15 residues.

The chain couples TRBV18 to TRBJ1-2; TRBD1 matches at 10 bases. The CDR3 is 13 amino acids. V lost 8 bases, J lost 7 bases, and 7 bases stayed unmatched. Looked up from germline, CDR1 is KGHSH and CDR2 is LQKENI. For the CDR3, the DNA is TGTGCCAGCCAAGGACAGGGGGATCGTGGCTACACCTTC. Translating gives CASQGQGDRGYTF.

This clone was seen only once. The chain combines TRBV28 with TRBJ2-7; 11 nucleotides match TRBD1. The trim removed 9 bases at V and 7 bases at J, leaving 8 bases unmatched. This CDR3 spans 13 amino acids. Germline CDR1 is MDHEN and CDR2 is SYDVKM. The CDR3 protein is CASTRTGGREQYF. In nucleotides, the CDR3 is TGTGCCAGTACTCGGACAGGGGGCAGGGAGCAGTACTTC. Combining the CDR3 with reference TRBV28 and TRBJ2-7 gives the whole variable domain DVKVTQSSRYLVKRTGEKVFLECVQDMDHENMFWYRQDPGLGLRLIYFSYDVKMKEKGDIPEGYSVSREKKERFSLILESASTNQTSMYLCASTRTGGREQYFGPGTRLTVT.

The J gene is TRBJ2-2, the V gene TRBV28, with 9 nucleotides matching TRBD1. The CDR3 is 15 amino acids. Trimming at V came to 6 bases and at J to 3 bases, leaving 5 bases not matched to a gene. CDR1 is MDHEN, CDR2 SYDVKM, per germline. Here the CDR3 reads CASRNYRGHTGELFF. In DNA form, the CDR3 reads TGTGCCAGCAGAAACTACAGGGGGCACACCGGGGAGCTGTTTTTT.

The chain recombines TRBV19 with TRBJ1-1, with unresolved D. This CDR3 has 14 residues. Deletions cut 3 bases from V and 1 base from J, with 9 bases between. The germline gives CDR1 LNHDA, CDR2 SQIVND (reference sequence). CDR3 nucleotides: TGTGCCAGTAGTATCCAACAGAAGAACACTGAAGCTTTCTTT. It specifies CASSIQQKNTEAFF.

This chain uses TRBV4-3 with TRBJ2-1; D perhaps matches TRBD2 (6 bases). CDR1 and CDR2 from the germline V gene are LGHNA and YSLEER. Trimming cost V 4 bases and J 5 bases, with 18 bases left between them. The CDR3 is 16 residues long. The DNA of the CDR3 is TGCGCCAGCAGCCGCCTCCGAGGAGGGTCCGACAATGAGCAGTTCTTC. Its translation is CASSRLRGGSDNEQFF.